This record covers a single TCR beta chain. What it binds is not known. This entry comes from a study of OX40 agonist ivuxolimab in advanced cancers. On the study more broadly: Partial responses were observed in three patients, of whom one had hepatocellular carcinoma and two had cutaneous melanoma. General observations from the study: The antigens recognized by the expanded peripheral T cells, that is their antigen specificity, were not determined. Among some nonresponders, normalized T-cell clonal expansion was also low.

CDR3 length: 16 amino acids. CDR1 is SNHLY and CDR2 is FYNNEI in the germline V gene. The J segment lost 8 bases and the V segment lost 3 bases, leaving 11 bases of the junction unmatched. TCRdb's table, derived via immunoSEQ multiplex PCR, lists solely in-frame clones and lacks some. The data contain about 93,000 clones, approximately 94% of them singletons. The source was CD4+ or CD8+ T cells sorted from blood, collected in a trial of the OX40 agonist ivuxolimab. The chain recombines TRBV2 with TRBJ2-1; TRBD2 aligns across 9 bases. The source of this sequence is an adult with an advanced solid tumor such as melanoma, head and neck, liver or kidney cancer. CDR3 DNA sequence: TGTGCCAGCAGTGATATTGGGGTAGCGGGAGTTGATGAGCAGTTCTTC. Its protein product is CASSDIGVAGVDEQFF.